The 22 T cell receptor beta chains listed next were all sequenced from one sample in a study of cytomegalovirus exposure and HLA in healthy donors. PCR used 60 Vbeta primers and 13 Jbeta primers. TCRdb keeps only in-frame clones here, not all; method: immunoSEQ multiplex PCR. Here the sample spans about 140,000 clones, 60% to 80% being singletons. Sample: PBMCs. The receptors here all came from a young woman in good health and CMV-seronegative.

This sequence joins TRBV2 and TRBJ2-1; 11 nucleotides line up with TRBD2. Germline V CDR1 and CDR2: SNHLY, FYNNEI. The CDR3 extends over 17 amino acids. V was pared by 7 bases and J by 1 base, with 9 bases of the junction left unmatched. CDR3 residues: CASTIATSGASYNEQFF. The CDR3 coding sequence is TGTGCCAGCACCATTGCGACTAGCGGGGCGTCCTACAATGAGCAGTTCTTC.

The CDR3, as DNA: TGTGCCAGCAGCCGGGGGGGGCCACTGGGGGAGCAGTACTTC. This sequence encodes CASSRGGPLGEQYF. V gene TRBV4-2 combines with J gene TRBJ2-7; D perhaps matches TRBD2 (7 bases). The CDR3 contains 14 residues. V was trimmed by 4 bases and J by 7 bases, leaving 17 bases between them. Germline V gene lookup returns CDR1 LGHNA and CDR2 YNFKEQ.

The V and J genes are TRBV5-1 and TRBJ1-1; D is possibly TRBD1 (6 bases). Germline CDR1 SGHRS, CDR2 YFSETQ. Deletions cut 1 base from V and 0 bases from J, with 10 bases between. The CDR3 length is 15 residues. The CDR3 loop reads CASSLLGAVNTEAFF. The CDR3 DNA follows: TGCGCCAGCAGCTTGTTGGGGGCTGTGAACACTGAAGCTTTCTTT.

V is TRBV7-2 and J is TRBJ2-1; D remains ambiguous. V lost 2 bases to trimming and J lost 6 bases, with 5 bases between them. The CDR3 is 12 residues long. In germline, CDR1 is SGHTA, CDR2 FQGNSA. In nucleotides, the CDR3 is TGTGCCAGCAGCTTATATTCCAATGAGCAGTTCTTC. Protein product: CASSLYSNEQFF. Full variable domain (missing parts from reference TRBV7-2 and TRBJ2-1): GAGVSQSPSNKVTEKGKDVELRCDPISGHTALYWYRQSLGQGLEFLIYFQGNSAPDKSGLPSDRFSAERTGGSVSTLTIQRTQQEDSAVYLCASSLYSNEQFFGPGTRLTVL.

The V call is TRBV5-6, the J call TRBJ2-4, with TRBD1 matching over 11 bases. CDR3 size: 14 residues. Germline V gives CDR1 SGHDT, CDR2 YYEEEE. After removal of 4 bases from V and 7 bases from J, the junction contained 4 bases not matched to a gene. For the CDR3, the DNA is TGTGCCAGCAGCCTGGGGGACAGGGGGAACATTCAGTACTTC. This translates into CASSLGDRGNIQYF.

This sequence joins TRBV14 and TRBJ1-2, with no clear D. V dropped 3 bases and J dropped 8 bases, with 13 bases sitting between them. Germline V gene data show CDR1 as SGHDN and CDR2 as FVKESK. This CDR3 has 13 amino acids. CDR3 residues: CASSQLAEDGYTF. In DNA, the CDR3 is TGTGCCAGCAGCCAGCTAGCGGAGGACGGCTACACCTTC. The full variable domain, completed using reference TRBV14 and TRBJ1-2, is EAGVTQFPSHSVIEKGQTVTLRCDPISGHDNLYWYRRVMGKEIKFLLHFVKESKQDESGMPNNRFLAERTGGTYSTLKVQPAELEDSGVYFCASSQLAEDGYTFGSGTRLTVV.

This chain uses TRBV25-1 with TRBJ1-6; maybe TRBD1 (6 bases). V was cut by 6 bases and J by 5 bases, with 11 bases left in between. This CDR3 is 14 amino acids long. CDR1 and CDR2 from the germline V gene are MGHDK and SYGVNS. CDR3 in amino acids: CASSTGPDNSPLHF. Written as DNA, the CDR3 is TGTGCCAGCAGCACAGGGCCGGATAATTCACCCCTCCACTTT.

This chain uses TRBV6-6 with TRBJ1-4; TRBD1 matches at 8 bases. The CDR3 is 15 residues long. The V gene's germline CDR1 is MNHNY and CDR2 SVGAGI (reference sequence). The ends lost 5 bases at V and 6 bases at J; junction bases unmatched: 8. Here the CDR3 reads CASSHLDRGYEKLFF. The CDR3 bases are TGTGCCAGCAGTCACCTCGACAGGGGCTATGAAAAACTGTTTTTT.

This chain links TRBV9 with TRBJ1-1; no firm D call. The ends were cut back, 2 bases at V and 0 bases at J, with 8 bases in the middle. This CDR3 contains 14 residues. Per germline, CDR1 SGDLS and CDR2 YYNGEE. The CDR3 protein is CASSVEGLNTEAFF. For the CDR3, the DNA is TGTGCCAGCAGCGTCGAGGGCTTGAACACTGAAGCTTTCTTT.

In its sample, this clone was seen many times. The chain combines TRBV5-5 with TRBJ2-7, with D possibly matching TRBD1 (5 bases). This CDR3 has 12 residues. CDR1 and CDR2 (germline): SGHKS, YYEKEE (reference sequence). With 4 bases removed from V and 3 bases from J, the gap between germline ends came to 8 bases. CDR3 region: CASSLDNYEQYF. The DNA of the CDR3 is TGTGCCAGCAGCCTGGACAACTACGAGCAGTACTTC.

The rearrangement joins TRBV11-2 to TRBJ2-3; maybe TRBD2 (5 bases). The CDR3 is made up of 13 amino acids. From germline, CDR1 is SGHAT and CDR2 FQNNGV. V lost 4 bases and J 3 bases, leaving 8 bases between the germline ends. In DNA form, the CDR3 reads TGTGCCAGCAGCTCGACGGGGACAGATACGCAGTATTTT. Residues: CASSSTGTDTQYF.

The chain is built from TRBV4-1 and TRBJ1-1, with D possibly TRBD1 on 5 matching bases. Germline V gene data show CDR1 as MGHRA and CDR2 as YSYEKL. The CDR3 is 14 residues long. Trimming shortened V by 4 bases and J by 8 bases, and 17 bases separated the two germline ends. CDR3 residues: CASSPGLLNHEAFF. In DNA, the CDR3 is TGCGCCAGCAGCCCGGGACTGTTAAATCACGAAGCTTTCTTT.

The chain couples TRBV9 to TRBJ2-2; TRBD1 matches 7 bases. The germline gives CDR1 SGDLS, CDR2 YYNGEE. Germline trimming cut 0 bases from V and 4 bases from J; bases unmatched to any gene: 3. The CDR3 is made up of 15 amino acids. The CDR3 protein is CASSVEGATTGELFF. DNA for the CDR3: TGTGCCAGCAGCGTAGAGGGGGCGACCACCGGGGAGCTGTTTTTT. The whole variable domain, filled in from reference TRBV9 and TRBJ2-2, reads DSGVTQTPKHLITATGQRVTLRCSPRSGDLSVYWYQQSLDQGLQFLIQYYNGEERAKGNILERFSAQQFPDLHSELNLSSLELGDSALYFCASSVEGATTGELFFGEGSRLTVL.

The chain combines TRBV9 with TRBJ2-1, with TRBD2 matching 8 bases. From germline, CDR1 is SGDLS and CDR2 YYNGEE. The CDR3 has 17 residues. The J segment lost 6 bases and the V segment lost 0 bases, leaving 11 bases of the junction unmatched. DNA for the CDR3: TGTGCCAGCAGCGTAGATCACACGGGGGGGATACTCAATGAGCAGTTCTTC. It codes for CASSVDHTGGILNEQFF.

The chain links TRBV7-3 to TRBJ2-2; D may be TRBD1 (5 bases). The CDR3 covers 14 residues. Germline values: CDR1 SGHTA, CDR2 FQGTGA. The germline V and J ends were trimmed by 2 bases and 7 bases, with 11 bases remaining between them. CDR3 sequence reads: CASSLGAVGGELFF. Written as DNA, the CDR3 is TGTGCCAGCAGCTTAGGGGCAGTAGGCGGGGAGCTGTTTTTT.

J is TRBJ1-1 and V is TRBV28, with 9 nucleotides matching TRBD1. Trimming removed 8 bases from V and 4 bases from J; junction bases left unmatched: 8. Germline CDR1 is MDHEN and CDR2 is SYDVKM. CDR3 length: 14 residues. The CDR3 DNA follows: TGTGCCAGCGTCTTTTCGGGACAGGGCACTGAAGCTTTCTTT. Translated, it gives CASVFSGQGTEAFF.

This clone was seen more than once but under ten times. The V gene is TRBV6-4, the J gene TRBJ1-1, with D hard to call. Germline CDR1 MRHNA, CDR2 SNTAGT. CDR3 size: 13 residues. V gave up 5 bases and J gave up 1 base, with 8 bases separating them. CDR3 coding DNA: TGTGCCAGCAGTTCTACTGGGAACACTGAAGCTTTCTTT. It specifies CASSSTGNTEAFF.

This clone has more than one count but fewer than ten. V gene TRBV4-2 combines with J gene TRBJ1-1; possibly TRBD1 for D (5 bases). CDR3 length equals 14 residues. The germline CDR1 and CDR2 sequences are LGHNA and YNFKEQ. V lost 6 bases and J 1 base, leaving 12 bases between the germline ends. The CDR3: CASRDRGGNTEAFF. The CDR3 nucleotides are TGTGCCAGCAGAGATAGGGGAGGGAACACTGAAGCTTTCTTT.

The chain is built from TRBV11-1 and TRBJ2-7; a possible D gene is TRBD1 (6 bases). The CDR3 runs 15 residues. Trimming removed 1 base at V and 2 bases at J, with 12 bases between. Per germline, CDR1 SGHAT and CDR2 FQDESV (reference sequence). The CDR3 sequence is CASSLEQGAAYEQYF. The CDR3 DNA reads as TGTGCCAGCAGCTTAGAACAGGGTGCAGCCTACGAGCAGTACTTC.

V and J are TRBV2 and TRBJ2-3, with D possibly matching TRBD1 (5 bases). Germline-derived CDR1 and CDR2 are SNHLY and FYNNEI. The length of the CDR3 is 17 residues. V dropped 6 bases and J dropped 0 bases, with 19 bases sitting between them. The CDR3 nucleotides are TGTGCCAGCAGCGACTTCTTGACAGACGATAGCACAGATACGCAGTATTTT. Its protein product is CASSDFLTDDSTDTQYF.

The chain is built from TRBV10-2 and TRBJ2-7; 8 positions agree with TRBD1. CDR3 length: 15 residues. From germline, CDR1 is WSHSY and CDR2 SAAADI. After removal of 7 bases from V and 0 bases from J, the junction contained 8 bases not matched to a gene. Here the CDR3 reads CASTEMGQVSYEQYF. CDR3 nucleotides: TGCGCCAGCACTGAAATGGGACAGGTCTCCTACGAGCAGTACTTC.

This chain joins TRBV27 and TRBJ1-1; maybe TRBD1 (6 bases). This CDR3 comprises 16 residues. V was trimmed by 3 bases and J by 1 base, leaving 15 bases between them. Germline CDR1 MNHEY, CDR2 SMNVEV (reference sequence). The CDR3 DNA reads TGTGCCAGCAGTTTTCGACGGGGGGCGAGGAACACTGAAGCTTTCTTT. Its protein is CASSFRRGARNTEAFF.